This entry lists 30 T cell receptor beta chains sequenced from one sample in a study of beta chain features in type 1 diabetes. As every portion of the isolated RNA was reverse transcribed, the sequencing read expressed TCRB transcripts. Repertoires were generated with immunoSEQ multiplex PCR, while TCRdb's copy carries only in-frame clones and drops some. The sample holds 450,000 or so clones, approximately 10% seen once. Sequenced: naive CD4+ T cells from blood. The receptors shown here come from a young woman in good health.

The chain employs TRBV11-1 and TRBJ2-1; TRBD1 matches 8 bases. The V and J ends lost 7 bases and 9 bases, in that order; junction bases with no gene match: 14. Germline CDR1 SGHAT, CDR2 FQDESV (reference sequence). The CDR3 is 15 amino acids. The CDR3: CASTAGQGGSAEQFF. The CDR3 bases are TGTGCCAGCACCGCCGGACAGGGAGGTTCGGCTGAGCAGTTCTTC.

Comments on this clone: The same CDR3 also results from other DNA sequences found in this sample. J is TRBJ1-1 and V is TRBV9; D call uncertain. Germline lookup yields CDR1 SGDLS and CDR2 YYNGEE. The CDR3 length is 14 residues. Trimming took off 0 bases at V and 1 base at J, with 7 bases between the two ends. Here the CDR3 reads CASSVAGGNTEAFF. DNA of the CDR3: TGTGCCAGCAGCGTAGCAGGCGGGAACACTGAAGCTTTCTTT. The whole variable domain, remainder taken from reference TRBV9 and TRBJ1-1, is DSGVTQTPKHLITATGQRVTLRCSPRSGDLSVYWYQQSLDQGLQFLIQYYNGEERAKGNILERFSAQQFPDLHSELNLSSLELGDSALYFCASSVAGGNTEAFFGQGTRLTVV.

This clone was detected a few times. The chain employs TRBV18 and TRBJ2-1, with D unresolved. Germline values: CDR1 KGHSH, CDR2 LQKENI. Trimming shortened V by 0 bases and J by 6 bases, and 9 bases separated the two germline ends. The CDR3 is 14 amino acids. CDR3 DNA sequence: TGTGCCAGCTCACCACCTTTTTCCACCAATGAGCAGTTCTTC. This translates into CASSPPFSTNEQFF.

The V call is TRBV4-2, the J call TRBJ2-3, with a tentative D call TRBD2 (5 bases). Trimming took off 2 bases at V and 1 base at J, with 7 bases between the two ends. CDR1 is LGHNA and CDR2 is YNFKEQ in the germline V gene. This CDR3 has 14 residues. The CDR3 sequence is CASSQKRGTDTQYF. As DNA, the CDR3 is TGTGCCAGCAGCCAAAAGAGGGGCACAGATACGCAGTATTTT.

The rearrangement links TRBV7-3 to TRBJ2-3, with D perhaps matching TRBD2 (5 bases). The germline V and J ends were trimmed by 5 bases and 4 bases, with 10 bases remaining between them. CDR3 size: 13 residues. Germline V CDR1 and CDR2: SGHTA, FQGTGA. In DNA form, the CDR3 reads TGTGCCAGCAGCCCCCCGGGGTCAGATACGCAGTATTTT. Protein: CASSPPGSDTQYF.

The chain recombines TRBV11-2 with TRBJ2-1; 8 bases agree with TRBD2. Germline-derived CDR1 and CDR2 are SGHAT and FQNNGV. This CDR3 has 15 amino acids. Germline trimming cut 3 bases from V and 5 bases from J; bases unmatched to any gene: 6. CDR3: CASSFRGLEDNEQFF. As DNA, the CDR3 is TGTGCCAGCAGCTTCAGGGGACTAGAGGACAATGAGCAGTTCTTC.

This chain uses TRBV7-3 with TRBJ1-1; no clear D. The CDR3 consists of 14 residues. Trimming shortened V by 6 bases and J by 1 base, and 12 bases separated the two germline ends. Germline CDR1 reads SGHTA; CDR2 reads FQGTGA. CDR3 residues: CASRLSAANTEAFF. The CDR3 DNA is TGTGCCAGCAGACTTTCGGCTGCGAACACTGAAGCTTTCTTT.

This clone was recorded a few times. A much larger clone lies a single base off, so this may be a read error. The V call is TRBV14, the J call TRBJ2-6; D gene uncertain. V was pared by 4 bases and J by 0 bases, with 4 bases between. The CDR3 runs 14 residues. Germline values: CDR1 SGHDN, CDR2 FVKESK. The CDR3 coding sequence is TGTGCCAGCAGCCGGTACTCTGGGGCCAACGTCCTGACTTTC. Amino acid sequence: CASSRYSGANVLTF.

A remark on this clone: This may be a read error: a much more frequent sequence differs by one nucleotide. The CDR3 spells CAWRGGAVETQYF. The CDR3 nucleotides read TGTGCCTGGAGGGGGGGGGCTGTAGAGACCCAGTACTTC. The J gene is TRBJ2-5, the V gene TRBV30; perhaps TRBD2 as D (7 bases). V lost 3 bases and J 4 bases, leaving 12 bases between the germline ends. From germline, CDR1 is GTSNPN and CDR2 SVGIG (reference sequence). The CDR3 spans 13 residues.

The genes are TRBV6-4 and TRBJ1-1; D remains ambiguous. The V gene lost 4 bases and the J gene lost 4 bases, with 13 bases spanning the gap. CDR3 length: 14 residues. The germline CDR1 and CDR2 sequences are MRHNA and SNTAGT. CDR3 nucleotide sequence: TGTGCCAGCAGTGCCCTTAGAGGGAGCACTGAAGCTTTCTTT. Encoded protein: CASSALRGSTEAFF.

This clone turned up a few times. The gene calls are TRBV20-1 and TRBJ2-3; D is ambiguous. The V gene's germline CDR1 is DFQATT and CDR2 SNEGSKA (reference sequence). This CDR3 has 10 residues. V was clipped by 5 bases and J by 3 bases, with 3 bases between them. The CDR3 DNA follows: TGCAGTGCTGGGACAGATACGCAGTATTTT. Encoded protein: CSAGTDTQYF.

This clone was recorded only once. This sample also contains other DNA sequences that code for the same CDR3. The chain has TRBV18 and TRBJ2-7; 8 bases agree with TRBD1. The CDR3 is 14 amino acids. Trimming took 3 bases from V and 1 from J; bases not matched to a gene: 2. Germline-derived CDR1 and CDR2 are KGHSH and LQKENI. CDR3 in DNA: TGTGCCAGCTCACCCGACAGGGGATCCTACGAGCAGTACTTC. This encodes CASSPDRGSYEQYF.

The CDR3 coding sequence is TGTGCCAGCAGCTACACCGGGACTAGAGACAATGAGCAGTTCTTC. As protein: CASSYTGTRDNEQFF. The rearrangement links TRBV9 to TRBJ2-1, with TRBD2 matching 8 bases. The CDR3 is made up of 15 amino acids. Germline CDR1 reads SGDLS; CDR2 reads YYNGEE. The ends lost 4 bases at V and 5 bases at J; junction bases unmatched: 8.

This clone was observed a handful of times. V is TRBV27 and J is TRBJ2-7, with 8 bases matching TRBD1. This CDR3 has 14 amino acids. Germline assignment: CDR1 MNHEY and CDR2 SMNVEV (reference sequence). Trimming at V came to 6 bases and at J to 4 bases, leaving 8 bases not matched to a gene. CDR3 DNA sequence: TGTGCCAGCAGAAGAGGCGGGGACAGGTACGAGCAGTACTTC. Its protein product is CASRRGGDRYEQYF.

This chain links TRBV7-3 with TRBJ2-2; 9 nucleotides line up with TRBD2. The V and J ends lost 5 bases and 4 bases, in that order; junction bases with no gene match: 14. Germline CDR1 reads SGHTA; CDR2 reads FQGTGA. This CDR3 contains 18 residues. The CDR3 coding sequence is TGTGCCAGCAGCCGCGTCGCGGCCGGACTAGCGTCCACCGGGGAGCTGTTTTTT. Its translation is CASSRVAAGLASTGELFF.

CDR3 region: CASWRRDNNSPLHF. CDR3 nucleotide sequence: TGTGCCAGCTGGCGAAGGGACAATAATTCACCCCTCCACTTT. The genes are TRBV5-6 and TRBJ1-6, with D possibly being TRBD1 (6 bases). Germline CDR1 is SGHDT and CDR2 is YYEEEE. Trimming left V 7 bases short and J 5 bases short, with 13 bases between. The CDR3 loop spans 14 amino acids. Looking up the rest from reference TRBV5-6 and TRBJ1-6 gives the full variable domain: DAGVTQSPTHLIKTRGQQVTLRCSPKSGHDTVSWYQQALGQGPQFIFQYYEEEERQRGNFPDRFSGHQFPNYSSELNVNALLLGDSALYLCASWRRDNNSPLHFGNGTRLTVT.

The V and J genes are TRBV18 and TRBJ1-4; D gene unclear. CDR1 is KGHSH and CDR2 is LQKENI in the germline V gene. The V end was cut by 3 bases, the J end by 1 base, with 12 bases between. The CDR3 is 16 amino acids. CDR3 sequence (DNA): TGTGCCAGCTCACCGAACAGCCTAGTAACTAATGAAAAACTGTTTTTT. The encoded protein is CASSPNSLVTNEKLFF.

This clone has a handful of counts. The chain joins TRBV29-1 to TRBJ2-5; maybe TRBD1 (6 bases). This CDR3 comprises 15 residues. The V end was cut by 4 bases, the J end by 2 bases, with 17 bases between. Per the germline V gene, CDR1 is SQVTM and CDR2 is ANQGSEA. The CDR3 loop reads CSVVSPRGRQETQYF. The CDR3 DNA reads TGCAGCGTTGTCTCCCCCAGGGGAAGGCAAGAGACCCAGTACTTC.

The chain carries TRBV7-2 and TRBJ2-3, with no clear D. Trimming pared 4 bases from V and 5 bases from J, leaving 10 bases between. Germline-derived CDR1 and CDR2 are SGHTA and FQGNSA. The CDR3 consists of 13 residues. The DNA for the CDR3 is TGTGCCAGCAGCTCTTGGAGTGGAGATACGCAGTATTTT. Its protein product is CASSSWSGDTQYF.

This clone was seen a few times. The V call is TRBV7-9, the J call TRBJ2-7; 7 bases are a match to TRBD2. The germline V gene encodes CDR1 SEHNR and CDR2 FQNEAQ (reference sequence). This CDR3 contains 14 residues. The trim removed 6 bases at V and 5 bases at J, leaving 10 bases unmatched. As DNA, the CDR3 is TGTGCCAGCAGGAGGGGCGGGAGTGGTAACGAGCAGTACTTC. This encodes CASRRGGSGNEQYF.

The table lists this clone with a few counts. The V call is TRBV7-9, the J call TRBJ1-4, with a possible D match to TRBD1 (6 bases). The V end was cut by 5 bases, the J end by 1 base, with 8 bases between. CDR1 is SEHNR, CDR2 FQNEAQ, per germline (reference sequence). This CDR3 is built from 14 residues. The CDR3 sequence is CASSKGGTNEKLFF. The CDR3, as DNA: TGTGCCAGCAGCAAGGGGGGAACTAATGAAAAACTGTTTTTT.

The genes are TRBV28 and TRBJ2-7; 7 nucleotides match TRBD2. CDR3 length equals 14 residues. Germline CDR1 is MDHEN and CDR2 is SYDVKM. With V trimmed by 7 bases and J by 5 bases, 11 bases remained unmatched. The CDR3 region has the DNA TGTGCCAGCATGGGGGGAGGGGCCCGCGACGAGCAGTACGTC. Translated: CASMGGGARDEQYV.

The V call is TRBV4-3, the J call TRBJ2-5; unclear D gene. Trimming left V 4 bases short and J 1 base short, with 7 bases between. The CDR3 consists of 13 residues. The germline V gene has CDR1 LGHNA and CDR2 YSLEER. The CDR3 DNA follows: TGCGCCAGCAGCCCTGACATCCAAGAGACCCAGTACTTC. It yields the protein CASSPDIQETQYF.

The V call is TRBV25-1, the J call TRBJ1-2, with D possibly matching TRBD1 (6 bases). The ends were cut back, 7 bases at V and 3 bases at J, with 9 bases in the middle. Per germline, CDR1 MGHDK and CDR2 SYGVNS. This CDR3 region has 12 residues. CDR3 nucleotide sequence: TGTGCCAGCAAAAGGGGGGACTATGGCTACACCTTC. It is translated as CASKRGDYGYTF.

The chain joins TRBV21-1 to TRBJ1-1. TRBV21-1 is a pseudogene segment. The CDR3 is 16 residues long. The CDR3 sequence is CASSRRLHQTNTEAFF. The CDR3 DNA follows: TGTGCCAGCAGCCGTCGGCTACACCAAACGAACACTGAAGCTTTCTTT.

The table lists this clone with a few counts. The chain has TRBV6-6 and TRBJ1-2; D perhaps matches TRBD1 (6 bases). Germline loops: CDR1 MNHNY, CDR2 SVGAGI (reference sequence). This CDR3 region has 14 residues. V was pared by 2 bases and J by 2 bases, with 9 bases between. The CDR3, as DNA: TGTGCCAGCAGTTACGCGAGGGGGAACTATGGCTACACCTTC. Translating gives CASSYARGNYGYTF.

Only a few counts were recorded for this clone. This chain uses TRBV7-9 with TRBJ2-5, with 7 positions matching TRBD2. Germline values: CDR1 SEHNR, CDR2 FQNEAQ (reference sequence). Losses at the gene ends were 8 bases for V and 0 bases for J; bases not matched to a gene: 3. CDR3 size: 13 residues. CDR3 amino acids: CASSGTNQETQYF. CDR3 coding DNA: TGTGCCAGCTCCGGGACTAACCAAGAGACCCAGTACTTC.

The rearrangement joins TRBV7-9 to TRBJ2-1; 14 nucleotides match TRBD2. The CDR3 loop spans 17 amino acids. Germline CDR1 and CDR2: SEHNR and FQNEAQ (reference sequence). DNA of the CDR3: TGTGCTACAATTAGAACGACTAGCGGGAGGGTCTACAATGAGCAGTTCTTC. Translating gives CATIRTTSGRVYNEQFF. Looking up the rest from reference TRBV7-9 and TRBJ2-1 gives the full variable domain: DTGVSQNPRHKITKRGQNVTFRCDPISEHNRLYWYRQTLGQGPEFLTYFQNEAQLEKSRLLSDRFSAERPKGSFSTLEIQRTEQGDSAMYLCATIRTTSGRVYNEQFFGPGTRLTVL.

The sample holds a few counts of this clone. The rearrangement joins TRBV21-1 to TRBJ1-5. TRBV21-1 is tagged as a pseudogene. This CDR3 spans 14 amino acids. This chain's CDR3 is CASRETLGNQPQHF. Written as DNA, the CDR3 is TGTGCCAGCAGGGAGACCCTGGGCAATCAGCCCCAGCATTTT.

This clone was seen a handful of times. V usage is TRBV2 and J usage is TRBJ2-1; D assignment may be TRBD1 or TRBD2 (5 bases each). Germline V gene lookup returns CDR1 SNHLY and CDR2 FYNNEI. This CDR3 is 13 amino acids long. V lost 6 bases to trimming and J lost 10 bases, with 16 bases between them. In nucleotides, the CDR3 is TGTGCCAGCAGAAGGGACCTCTCTGGAGAGCAGTTCTTC. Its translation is CASRRDLSGEQFF.